This T cell receptor beta chain is from a study of PD-1 blockade in classical Hodgkin lymphoma. Overall study results and limits: Significantly greater TCR diversity emerged by C4D1 in CD4+ cells but not CD8+ cells.

Time point of the sample: cycle 4 day 1 (C4D1), after around six weeks of nivolumab. Brentuximab vedotin exposure varied, and every patient relapsed after autologous stem cell transplantation. The repertoire was sequenced with immunoSEQ multiplex PCR; TCRdb's copy has only in-frame clones and lacks some. The sample shows around 53,000 clones, around 74% of them seen only once. This CDR3 comprises 15 residues. The germline V gene has CDR1 MDHEN and CDR2 SYDVKM. V dropped 5 bases and J dropped 5; count of bases not matched to a gene: 11. Points on this clone: Its antigen remains unknown.

This sequence joins TRBV28 and TRBJ2-7; 8 positions agree with TRBD2. This TCR derives from a human donor with classical Hodgkin lymphoma. Sequencing was performed on peripheral blood mononuclear cells (PBMCs), taken before the fourth cycle of nivolumab. The CDR3 reads CASSAPGRERHEQYF. CDR3 nucleotide sequence: TGTGCCAGCAGTGCTCCCGGGAGGGAGAGGCACGAGCAGTACTTC.